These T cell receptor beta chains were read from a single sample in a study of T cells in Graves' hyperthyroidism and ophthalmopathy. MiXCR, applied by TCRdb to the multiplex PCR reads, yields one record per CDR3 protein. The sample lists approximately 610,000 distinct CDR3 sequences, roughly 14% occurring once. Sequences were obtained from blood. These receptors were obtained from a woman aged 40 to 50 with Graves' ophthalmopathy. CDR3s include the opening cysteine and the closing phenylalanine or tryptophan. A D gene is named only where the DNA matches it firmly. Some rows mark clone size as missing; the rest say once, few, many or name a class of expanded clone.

cdr3_nt: TGTGCCACCAGTGACCCGGGACTAGCGGGAGTTGAAGAGACCCAGTACTTC
cdr3_aa: CATSDPGLAGVEETQYF
clone_size: many
d_call: TRBD2
j_call: TRBJ2-5
v_call: TRBV24-1

cdr3_nt: TGCGCCAGCAGCCAAGAATGGTCGGACGGAATTAACTATGGCTACACCTTC
cdr3_aa: CASSQEWSDGINYGYTF
clone_size: few
d_call: .
j_call: TRBJ1-2
v_call: TRBV4-3

cdr3_nt: TGCAGTGCTAGAGATACTGGGACAGGGGGCGACGAGCAGTACTTC
cdr3_aa: CSARDTGTGGDEQYF
clone_size: many
d_call: TRBD1
j_call: TRBJ2-7
v_call: TRBV20-1

cdr3_nt: TGTGCCAGCACCGAAGACCGGGAGGGCTACACCTTC
cdr3_aa: CASTEDREGYTF
clone_size: many
d_call: .
j_call: TRBJ1-2
v_call: TRBV6-1

cdr3_nt: TGTGCCAGCACCAAACATGAGGCCGGGGAGCTGTTTTTT
cdr3_aa: CASTKHEAGELFF
clone_size: few
d_call: .
j_call: TRBJ2-2
v_call: TRBV6-1

cdr3_nt: TGTGCCAGCAGTTTGAGTCGGTCCGGGGAGCTGTTTTTT
cdr3_aa: CASSLSRSGELFF
clone_size: many
d_call: .
j_call: TRBJ2-2
v_call: TRBV12-3/TRBV12-4

cdr3_nt: TGTGCCAGCAGCTTAGGGGGACTAGACCAAGAGACCCAGTACTTC
cdr3_aa: CASSLGGLDQETQYF
clone_size: many
d_call: TRBD2
j_call: TRBJ2-5
v_call: TRBV7-2

cdr3_nt: TGTGCCAGCAGCCCGACCTATACTAGCGCCTCCTACGAGCAGTACTTC
cdr3_aa: CASSPTYTSASYEQYF
clone_size: many
d_call: TRBD2
j_call: TRBJ2-7
v_call: TRBV9

cdr3_nt: TGCGCCAGCAGCCCCCTCACGAACACTGAAGCTTTCTTT
cdr3_aa: CASSPLTNTEAFF
clone_size: many
d_call: .
j_call: TRBJ1-1
v_call: TRBV5-1

cdr3_nt: TGTGCCTGTCGACGACCTGCGGTCTATGGCTACACCTTC
cdr3_aa: CACRRPAVYGYTF
clone_size: few
d_call: .
j_call: TRBJ1-2
v_call: TRBV30

cdr3_nt: TGCAGTGCTAGAGAACGAATTAACTATGGCTACACCTTC
cdr3_aa: CSARERINYGYTF
clone_size: many
d_call: .
j_call: TRBJ1-2
v_call: TRBV20-1

cdr3_nt: TGTGCCAGCAGGACTCCGGGAGGGTACGAGCAGTACTTC
cdr3_aa: CASRTPGGYEQYF
clone_size: .
d_call: TRBD2
j_call: TRBJ2-7
v_call: TRBV28

cdr3_nt: TGCAGTGCTAGTAACAGCTACGAGCAGTACTTC
cdr3_aa: CSASNSYEQYF
clone_size: many
d_call: .
j_call: TRBJ2-7
v_call: TRBV20-1

cdr3_nt: TGTGCCAGCACCACGATTGGCAGCAACACTGAAGCTTTCTTT
cdr3_aa: CASTTIGSNTEAFF
clone_size: .
d_call: .
j_call: TRBJ1-1
v_call: TRBV3-1

cdr3_nt: TGTGCCAGCAGTAAACGACAGGGCTCGCAGTACTTC
cdr3_aa: CASSKRQGSQYF
clone_size: few
d_call: TRBD1
j_call: TRBJ2-7
v_call: TRBV28

cdr3_nt: TGTGCCAGCTCACCGGACCGCGCTTCTAACTATGGCTACACCTTC
cdr3_aa: CASSPDRASNYGYTF
clone_size: .
d_call: .
j_call: TRBJ1-2
v_call: TRBV18

cdr3_nt: TGTGCCAGCAGTGGTTATGGCGAGACCCAGTACTTC
cdr3_aa: CASSGYGETQYF
clone_size: many
d_call: .
j_call: TRBJ2-5
v_call: TRBV6-1

cdr3_nt: TGTGCCAGCGGTCCCGGTCAGCCCCAGCATTTT
cdr3_aa: CASGPGQPQHF
clone_size: .
d_call: .
j_call: TRBJ1-5
v_call: TRBV27

cdr3_nt: TGTGCCAGCAGCCGTTTCCGGGACAGGGACACCGGGGAGCTGTTTTTT
cdr3_aa: CASSRFRDRDTGELFF
clone_size: .
d_call: TRBD1
j_call: TRBJ2-2
v_call: TRBV11-1

cdr3_nt: TGTGCCAGCAGCCTTCGATCAGGGATGGGCCACTACGAGCAGTACTTC
cdr3_aa: CASSLRSGMGHYEQYF
clone_size: .
d_call: .
j_call: TRBJ2-7
v_call: TRBV7-8

cdr3_nt: TGTGCCAGCAGCTTACTAGCGGCCCCGAGGGATACGCAGTATTTT
cdr3_aa: CASSLLAAPRDTQYF
clone_size: .
d_call: TRBD2
j_call: TRBJ2-3
v_call: TRBV11-2

cdr3_nt: TGTGCCACTCGGGGGACAGGGAGCTCCTACGAGCAGTACTTC
cdr3_aa: CATRGTGSSYEQYF
clone_size: .
d_call: TRBD1
j_call: TRBJ2-7
v_call: TRBV10-3

cdr3_nt: TGTGCCAGCAGCTCCACCGTGGGGGCTGAAGCTTTCTTT
cdr3_aa: CASSSTVGAEAFF
clone_size: many
d_call: .
j_call: TRBJ1-1
v_call: TRBV11-2

cdr3_nt: TGTGCCAGCAGCTTAAGACAGGGATGGTCCTACGAGCAGTACTTC
cdr3_aa: CASSLRQGWSYEQYF
clone_size: .
d_call: TRBD1
j_call: TRBJ2-7
v_call: TRBV7-2

cdr3_nt: TGTGCCAGCAGCTTGATGGCGGGACAGGGGGCGCGGGAGCAGTACTTC
cdr3_aa: CASSLMAGQGAREQYF
clone_size: many
d_call: TRBD1
j_call: TRBJ2-7
v_call: TRBV11-1

cdr3_nt: TGTGCCAGCAGCGGACTAGCGTATTACTACGAGCAGTACTTC
cdr3_aa: CASSGLAYYYEQYF
clone_size: many
d_call: TRBD2
j_call: TRBJ2-7
v_call: TRBV2

cdr3_nt: TGTGCCAGCAGTTTGGGGGGACAGCTAAATTCACCCCTCCACTTT
cdr3_aa: CASSLGGQLNSPLHF
clone_size: many
d_call: TRBD1
j_call: TRBJ1-6
v_call: TRBV28

cdr3_nt: TGTGCCGCCCTGTCAGACCAAAGTTCCTACGAGCAGTACTTC
cdr3_aa: CAALSDQSSYEQYF
clone_size: many
d_call: .
j_call: TRBJ2-7
v_call: TRBV19

cdr3_nt: TGTGCCAGTAGTATAGGGGGACTAGCGGAGCAAGAGACCCAGTACTTC
cdr3_aa: CASSIGGLAEQETQYF
clone_size: .
d_call: TRBD2
j_call: TRBJ2-5
v_call: TRBV19

cdr3_nt: TGTGCCAGCAGTTTCTTGGAAAACGGGGAGCTGTTTTTT
cdr3_aa: CASSFLENGELFF
clone_size: many
d_call: .
j_call: TRBJ2-2
v_call: TRBV12-3/TRBV12-4

cdr3_nt: TGTGCCAGCAGCTCACAGGGCACTGAAGCTTTCTTT
cdr3_aa: CASSSQGTEAFF
clone_size: many
d_call: .
j_call: TRBJ1-1
v_call: TRBV7-6

cdr3_nt: TGTGCCTCAAGGTTGGCCGGCCTTGAGGAGACCCAGTACTTC
cdr3_aa: CASRLAGLEETQYF
clone_size: many
d_call: .
j_call: TRBJ2-5
v_call: TRBV6-1

cdr3_nt: TGTGCCAGCAGCCTCCCGGGACAGGGTTTCTACGAGCAGTACTTC
cdr3_aa: CASSLPGQGFYEQYF
clone_size: many
d_call: TRBD1
j_call: TRBJ2-7
v_call: TRBV3-1

cdr3_nt: TGCAGTGCTAGGGTAGCGGGCCAGCGCGAGCAGTACTTC
cdr3_aa: CSARVAGQREQYF
clone_size: few
d_call: TRBD2
j_call: TRBJ2-7
v_call: TRBV20-1

cdr3_nt: TGTGCCAGCAGTTATGGTCGGAACTCCTATGGCTACACCTTC
cdr3_aa: CASSYGRNSYGYTF
clone_size: many
d_call: .
j_call: TRBJ1-2
v_call: TRBV6-2/TRBV6-3

cdr3_nt: TGCAGTGCTATTACTAGCGGGAGGGCCGCCGAGACCCAGTACTTC
cdr3_aa: CSAITSGRAAETQYF
clone_size: .
d_call: TRBD2
j_call: TRBJ2-5
v_call: TRBV20-1

cdr3_nt: TGTGCCAGCAGCGTACTAGCGGGAGTTGAGACCCAGTACTTC
cdr3_aa: CASSVLAGVETQYF
clone_size: many
d_call: TRBD2
j_call: TRBJ2-5
v_call: TRBV5-6

cdr3_nt: TGTGCCAGCACCTCCGGAGGCTCTGGAAACACCATATATTTT
cdr3_aa: CASTSGGSGNTIYF
clone_size: many
d_call: .
j_call: TRBJ1-3
v_call: TRBV6-1

cdr3_nt: TGTGCCAGCAGTTCCCTGGGGATGAACACTGAAGCTTTCTTT
cdr3_aa: CASSSLGMNTEAFF
clone_size: many
d_call: .
j_call: TRBJ1-1
v_call: TRBV28

cdr3_nt: TGTGCCAGCACCCTAGCGGGAGGCAACGAGCAGTACTTC
cdr3_aa: CASTLAGGNEQYF
clone_size: many
d_call: TRBD2
j_call: TRBJ2-7
v_call: TRBV28

cdr3_nt: TGTGCCAGCAGCTTGACAGGCCAAGGAGATGGCTACACCTTC
cdr3_aa: CASSLTGQGDGYTF
clone_size: many
d_call: .
j_call: TRBJ1-2
v_call: TRBV7-9

cdr3_nt: TGCAGTGCTAGACCTCAGGGCACAGATACGCAGTATTTT
cdr3_aa: CSARPQGTDTQYF
clone_size: few
d_call: .
j_call: TRBJ2-3
v_call: TRBV20-1

cdr3_nt: TGTGCCAGCACAAGTCAGGGAACTCCCTACGAGCAGTACTTC
cdr3_aa: CASTSQGTPYEQYF
clone_size: .
d_call: .
j_call: TRBJ2-7
v_call: TRBV28

cdr3_nt: TGTGCCAGCAGTTTTGAGGACTCGTATCAGCCCCAGCATTTT
cdr3_aa: CASSFEDSYQPQHF
clone_size: .
d_call: .
j_call: TRBJ1-5
v_call: TRBV12-3/TRBV12-4

cdr3_nt: TGTGCCAGCAGTTTCATGGCAGTGGGGACAGATACGCAGTATTTT
cdr3_aa: CASSFMAVGTDTQYF
clone_size: few
d_call: .
j_call: TRBJ2-3
v_call: TRBV28

cdr3_nt: TGTGCCACCCGGACTAGCGGGAGGGCAAACGAGCAGTACTTC
cdr3_aa: CATRTSGRANEQYF
clone_size: many
d_call: TRBD2
j_call: TRBJ2-7
v_call: TRBV10-3

cdr3_nt: TGTGCCAGCAGTTTACGACTAGTCGGGGAGCTGTTTTTT
cdr3_aa: CASSLRLVGELFF
clone_size: many
d_call: .
j_call: TRBJ2-2
v_call: TRBV12-3/TRBV12-4

cdr3_nt: TGTGCCAGCAGGCCCGGGGACAACTACGAGCAGTACTTC
cdr3_aa: CASRPGDNYEQYF
clone_size: many
d_call: .
j_call: TRBJ2-7
v_call: TRBV12-3/TRBV12-4

cdr3_nt: TGTGCCAGCAGCTCCGGGCTACTAGCGGGAGCGCAGAACGAGCAGTACTTC
cdr3_aa: CASSSGLLAGAQNEQYF
clone_size: .
d_call: TRBD2
j_call: TRBJ2-7
v_call: TRBV11-2

cdr3_nt: TGTGCCAGCAGTTTAGCGGGGTTCAGCACTGAAGCTTTCTTT
cdr3_aa: CASSLAGFSTEAFF
clone_size: many
d_call: .
j_call: TRBJ1-1
v_call: TRBV12-3/TRBV12-4

cdr3_nt: TGTGCCAGCAGTGAATATTCGTTCCTGGGGGCAGCTAACTATGGCTACACCTTC
cdr3_aa: CASSEYSFLGAANYGYTF
clone_size: once
d_call: .
j_call: TRBJ1-2
v_call: TRBV6-1

cdr3_nt: TGTGCCAGCAGGGGGGGAAAAGAAGCTTTCTTT
cdr3_aa: CASRGGKEAFF
clone_size: .
d_call: .
j_call: TRBJ1-1
v_call: TRBV3-1

cdr3_nt: TGTGCCAGTAGTATGAGACTAGCGGTATCCTACGAGCAGTACTTC
cdr3_aa: CASSMRLAVSYEQYF
clone_size: many
d_call: TRBD2
j_call: TRBJ2-7
v_call: TRBV19

cdr3_nt: TGCAGTGCTAGTGGTTCCGGGACAGGGGTCAATCAGCCCCAGCATTTT
cdr3_aa: CSASGSGTGVNQPQHF
clone_size: .
d_call: TRBD1
j_call: TRBJ1-5
v_call: TRBV20-1

cdr3_nt: TGCGCCAGCAGTGAGTGGGAGACAGGGGAGGGTGACGAGCAGTACTTC
cdr3_aa: CASSEWETGEGDEQYF
clone_size: many
d_call: .
j_call: TRBJ2-7
v_call: TRBV10-2

cdr3_nt: TGTGCCAGTAGTATGGGTGACAGGGGGACGAACACTGAAGCTTTCTTT
cdr3_aa: CASSMGDRGTNTEAFF
clone_size: few
d_call: TRBD1
j_call: TRBJ1-1
v_call: TRBV19

cdr3_nt: TGCGCCAGCAGCTTGGAGGGACTAGCGGATACAGATACGCAGTATTTT
cdr3_aa: CASSLEGLADTDTQYF
clone_size: few
d_call: TRBD2
j_call: TRBJ2-3
v_call: TRBV5-1

cdr3_nt: TGCAGCGTTGGCGCGAGGGGACATTACAACACCGGGGAGCTGTTTTTT
cdr3_aa: CSVGARGHYNTGELFF
clone_size: many
d_call: .
j_call: TRBJ2-2
v_call: TRBV29-1

cdr3_nt: TGCGCCAGCAGTCGAGGGGACAGGGTCGGCTACACCTTC
cdr3_aa: CASSRGDRVGYTF
clone_size: .
d_call: TRBD1
j_call: TRBJ1-2
v_call: TRBV6-1

cdr3_nt: TGTGCCACCAGCAGCGAACTAGCGGGGGGGGAGACCCAGTACTTC
cdr3_aa: CATSSELAGGETQYF
clone_size: many
d_call: TRBD2
j_call: TRBJ2-5
v_call: TRBV15